The T cell receptor beta chain under discussion was sequenced for a study of T cells in lung cancer brain metastases. At the level of the study: About 85% of the roughly 20 patients had a tobacco use history.

Sequencing was performed with immunoSEQ multiplex PCR; in TCRdb, only in-frame clones are kept and a portion is missing. In the table there are over 1,400 clones, roughly nine tenths of which are singletons. The CDR3 runs 16 residues. V trimming: 4 bases; J trimming: 0 bases; junction bases outside the gene matches: 6. CDR1 is SGHRS and CDR2 is YFSETQ in the germline V gene. Sequenced input: tumor tissue from a brain metastasis. This rearrangement joins TRBV5-1 to TRBJ2-1; 8 bases agree with TRBD1. The clonotype originates from a woman between 50 and 59 years old with non-small cell lung cancer that had spread to the brain. CDR3 protein: CASSRLTGGSYNEQFF. The DNA of the CDR3 is TGCGCCAGCAGCCGCCTTACAGGGGGCTCCTACAATGAGCAGTTCTTC.